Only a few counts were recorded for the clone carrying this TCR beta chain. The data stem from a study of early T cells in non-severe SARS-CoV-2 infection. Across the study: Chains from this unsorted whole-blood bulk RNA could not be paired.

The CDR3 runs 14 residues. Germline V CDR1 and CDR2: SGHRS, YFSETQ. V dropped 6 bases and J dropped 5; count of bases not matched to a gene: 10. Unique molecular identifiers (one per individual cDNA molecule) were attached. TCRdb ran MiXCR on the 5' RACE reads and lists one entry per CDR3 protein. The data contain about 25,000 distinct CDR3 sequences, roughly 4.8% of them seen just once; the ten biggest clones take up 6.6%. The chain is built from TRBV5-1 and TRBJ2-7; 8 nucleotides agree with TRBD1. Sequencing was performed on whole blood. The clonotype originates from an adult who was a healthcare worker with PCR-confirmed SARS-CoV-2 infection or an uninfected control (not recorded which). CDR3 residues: CASTSQGAIHEQYF. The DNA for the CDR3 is TGCGCCAGCACCAGCCAGGGGGCGATCCACGAGCAGTACTTC.